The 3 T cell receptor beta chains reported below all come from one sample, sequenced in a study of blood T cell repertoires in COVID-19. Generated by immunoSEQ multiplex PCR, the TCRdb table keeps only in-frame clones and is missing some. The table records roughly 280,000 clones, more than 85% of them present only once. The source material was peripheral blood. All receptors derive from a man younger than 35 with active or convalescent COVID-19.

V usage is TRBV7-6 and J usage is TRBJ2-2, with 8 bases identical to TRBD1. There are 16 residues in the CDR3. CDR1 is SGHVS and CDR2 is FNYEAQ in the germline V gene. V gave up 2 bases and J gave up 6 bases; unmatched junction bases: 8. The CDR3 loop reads CASSLRQGTVAGELFF. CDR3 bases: TGTGCCAGCAGCTTACGACAGGGGACGGTGGCCGGGGAGCTGTTTTTT.

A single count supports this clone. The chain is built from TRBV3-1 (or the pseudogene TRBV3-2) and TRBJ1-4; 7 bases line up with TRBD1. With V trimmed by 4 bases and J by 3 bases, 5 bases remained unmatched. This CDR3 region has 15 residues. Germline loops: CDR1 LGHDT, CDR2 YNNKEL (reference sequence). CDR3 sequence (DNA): TGTGCCAGCAGCCCCTCAGGGGGTTCTAATGAAAAACTGTTTTTT. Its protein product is CASSPSGGSNEKLFF.

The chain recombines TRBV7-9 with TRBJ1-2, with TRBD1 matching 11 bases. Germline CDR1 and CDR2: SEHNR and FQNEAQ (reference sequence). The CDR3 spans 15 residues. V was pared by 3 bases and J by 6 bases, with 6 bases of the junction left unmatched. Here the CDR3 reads CASSFGQGAGDGYTF. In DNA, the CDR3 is TGTGCCAGCAGCTTCGGACAGGGGGCGGGGGATGGCTACACCTTC.